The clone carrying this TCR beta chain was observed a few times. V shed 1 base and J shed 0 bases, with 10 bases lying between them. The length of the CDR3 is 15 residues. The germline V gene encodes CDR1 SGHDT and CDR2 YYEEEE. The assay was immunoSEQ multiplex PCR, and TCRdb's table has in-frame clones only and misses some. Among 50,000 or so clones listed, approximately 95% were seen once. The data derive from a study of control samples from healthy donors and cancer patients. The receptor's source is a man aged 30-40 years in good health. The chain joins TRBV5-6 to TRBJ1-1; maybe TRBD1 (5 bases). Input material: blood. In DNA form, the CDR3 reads TGTGCCAGCAGCTTGCCAGGGACCATGAACACTGAAGCTTTCTTT. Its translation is CASSLPGTMNTEAFF.